This TCR beta chain was sequenced for a study of blood T cell repertoires in COVID-19. Overall study: Nucleic acid was either cDNA or gDNA, and it came from T cells, B-cell-depleted T cells, or PBMCs.

Original handling: The assay estimated nucleated cells by amplifying reference gene primers. Libraries were prepared by immunoSEQ multiplex PCR; TCRdb keeps only in-frame clonotypes and omits some of them. V and J calls and clone size come straight from that table; D and trimming were deduced from the DNA. The sample carries 300,000 or so clones, about nine tenths recorded once. This clone was detected once. From germline, CDR1 is SEHNR and CDR2 FQNEAQ (reference sequence). The CDR3 contains 16 residues. Trimming cost V 5 bases and J 4 bases; bases outside gene matches: 7. The rearrangement links TRBV7-9 to TRBJ2-5; 13 nucleotides agree with TRBD2. The sequence was obtained from a woman aged 30 to 39 who had recovered from COVID-19. Sequencing was performed on PBMCs or T cells enriched from blood (not recorded which). CDR3 in amino acids: CASSPRGLAGVETQYF. The CDR3 DNA is TGTGCCAGCAGCCCCAGAGGACTAGCGGGAGTAGAGACCCAGTACTTC. Combining the CDR3 with reference TRBV7-9 and TRBJ2-5 gives the whole variable domain DTGVSQNPRHKITKRGQNVTFRCDPISEHNRLYWYRQTLGQGPEFLTYFQNEAQLEKSRLLSDRFSAERPKGSFSTLEIQRTEQGDSAMYLCASSPRGLAGVETQYFGPGTRLLVL.